The 3 T cell receptor beta chains listed next were all sequenced from one sample in a study of shared clonotypes between healthy human individuals. The method was immunoSEQ multiplex PCR; TCRdb's version includes in-frame clones alone and lacks a portion of them. This table holds millions of clones, approximately 93% found once. Sequencing input: naive CD4+ T cells from PBMCs. Subset indicated: CD45RA+ positively selected. The receptor source for this set is a man younger than 35 in good health. Some clones in this sample may be carry-over from other donors' samples.

The rearrangement uses TRBV21-1 and TRBJ1-4. TRBV21-1 has pseudogene status. The CDR3 sequence is 17 residues long. The CDR3 DNA reads TGTGCCAGCAGCAAGGTTGAAAAATGGAGACGGACTGAAAAACTGTTTTTT. This encodes CASSKVEKWRRTEKLFF.

CDR3 amino acids: CASSTGVWYF. As DNA, the CDR3 is TGTGCCAGCAGTACGGGTGTGTGGTACTTC. The chain is built from TRBV2 and TRBJ2-4, with D unresolved. Looked up from germline, CDR1 is SNHLY and CDR2 is FYNNEI. Trimming pared 5 bases from V and 15 bases from J, leaving 11 bases between. CDR3 size: 10 residues. The entire variable domain, with the rest obtained from reference TRBV2 and TRBJ2-4, is as follows: EPEVTQTPSHQVTQMGQEVILRCVPISNHLYFYWYRQILGQKVEFLVSFYNNEISEKSEIFDDQFSVERPDGSNFTLKIRSTKLEDSAMYFCASSTGVWYFGAGTRLSVL.

This clone was picked up one time. The V call is TRBV7-8, the J call TRBJ2-5; perhaps TRBD1 as D (5 bases). The J call may be in error: the DNA end matches TRBJ2-7 better. CDR3 length: 14 amino acids. Germline V gene lookup returns CDR1 SGHVS and CDR2 FQNEAQ. The CDR3 DNA reads as TGTGCCAGCCGGCCCTCCCTCAGGGCCTACGAGCAGTACTTC. This gives the protein CASRPSLRAYEQYF.